This TCR beta chain appears in the sequencing data of a study of T cell responses to AZD1222 COVID-19 vaccine. Note on this clone: Its antigen is unknown.

Points from the study as a whole: The sample set comprised mostly white British donors with more females, and clonal diversity was possibly underestimated.

The CDR3 has 15 residues. From germline, CDR1 is SGHVS and CDR2 FNYEAQ. Trimming cost V 4 bases and J 2 bases; bases outside gene matches: 7. Assay used: immunoSEQ multiplex PCR; TCRdb lists only in-frame clones, some missing. Among 150,000 or so clones listed, 85% to 95% were seen once. Sequencing was performed on peripheral blood, taken on day 0 of AZD1222 vaccination. The rearrangement uses TRBV7-6 and TRBJ2-7; 8 bases are shared with TRBD1. This TCR was recovered from an adult in good health. The chain's CDR3 is CASSSNDRGPYEQYF. The CDR3 nucleotides are TGTGCCAGCAGCTCGAACGACAGGGGTCCCTACGAGCAGTACTTC.